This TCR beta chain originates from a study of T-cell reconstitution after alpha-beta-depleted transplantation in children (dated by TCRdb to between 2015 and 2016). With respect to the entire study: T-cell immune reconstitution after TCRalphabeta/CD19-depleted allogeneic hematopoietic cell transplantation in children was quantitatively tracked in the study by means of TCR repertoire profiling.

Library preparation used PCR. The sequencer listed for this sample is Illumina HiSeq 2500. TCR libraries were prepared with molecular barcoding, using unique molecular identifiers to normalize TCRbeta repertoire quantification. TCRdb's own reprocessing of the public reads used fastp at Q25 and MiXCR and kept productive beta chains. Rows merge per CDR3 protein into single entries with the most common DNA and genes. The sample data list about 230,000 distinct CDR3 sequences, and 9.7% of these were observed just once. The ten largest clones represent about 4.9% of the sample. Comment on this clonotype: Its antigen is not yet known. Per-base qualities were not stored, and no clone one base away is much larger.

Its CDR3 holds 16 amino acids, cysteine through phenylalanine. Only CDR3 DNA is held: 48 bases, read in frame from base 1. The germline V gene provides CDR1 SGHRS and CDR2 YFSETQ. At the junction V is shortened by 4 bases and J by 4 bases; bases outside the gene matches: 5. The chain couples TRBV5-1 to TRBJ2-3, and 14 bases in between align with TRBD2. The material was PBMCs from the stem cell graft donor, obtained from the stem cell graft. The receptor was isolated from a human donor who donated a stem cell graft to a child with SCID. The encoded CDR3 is CASSTGLAGVADTQYF. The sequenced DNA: TGCGCCAGCAGCACGGGACTAGCGGGGGTAGCAGATACGCAGTATTTT.